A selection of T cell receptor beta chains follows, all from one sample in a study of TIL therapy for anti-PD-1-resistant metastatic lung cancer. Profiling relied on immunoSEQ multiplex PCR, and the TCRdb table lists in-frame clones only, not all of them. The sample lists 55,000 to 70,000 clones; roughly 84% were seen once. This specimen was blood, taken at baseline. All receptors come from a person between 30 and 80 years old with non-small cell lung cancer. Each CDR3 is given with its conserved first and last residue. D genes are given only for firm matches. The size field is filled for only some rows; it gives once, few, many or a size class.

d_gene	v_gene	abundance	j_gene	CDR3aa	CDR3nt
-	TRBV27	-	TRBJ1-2	CASSPRGEFSYGYTF	TGTGCCAGCAGTCCCCGGGGGGAGTTTTCCTATGGCTACACCTTC
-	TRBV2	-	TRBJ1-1	CASSPGWGANTEAFF	TGTGCCAGCAGCCCCGGTTGGGGGGCGAACACTGAAGCTTTCTTT
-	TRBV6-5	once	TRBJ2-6	CASSLGTGANVLTF	TGTGCCAGCAGCCTAGGTACGGGGGCCAACGTCCTGACTTTC
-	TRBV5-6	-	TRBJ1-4	CASSLYGTDEKLFF	TGTGCCAGCAGCTTGTACGGTACTGATGAAAAACTGTTTTTT
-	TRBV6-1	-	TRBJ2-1	CASSEQYGSSYNEQFF	TGTGCCAGCAGTGAACAGTATGGTAGCTCCTACAATGAGCAGTTCTTC
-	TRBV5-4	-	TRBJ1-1	CASSLYDLGEAFF	TGTGCCAGCAGCTTGTACGATTTGGGTGAAGCTTTCTTT
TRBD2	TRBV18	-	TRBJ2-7	CASSPLASGGKNYEQYF	TGTGCCAGCTCACCCCTGGCCAGCGGGGGAAAGAACTACGAGCAGTACTTC
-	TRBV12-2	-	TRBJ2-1	CASRLVAAGANEQFF	-
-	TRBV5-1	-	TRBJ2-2	CASSLLTGPPRELFF	TGCGCCAGCAGCCTGCTGACTGGCCCCCCCAGGGAGCTGTTTTTT
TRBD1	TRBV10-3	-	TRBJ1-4	CAISESIGGGEKLFF	TGTGCCATCAGTGAGTCGATAGGGGGCGGTGAAAAACTGTTTTTT
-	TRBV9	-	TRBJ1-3	CASSVGQIELVSGNTIYF	TGTGCCAGCAGCGTAGGACAGATAGAACTCGTCTCTGGAAACACCATATATTTT
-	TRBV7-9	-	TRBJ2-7	CASSFGLAYEQYF	TGTGCCAGCAGCTTTGGTTTGGCCTACGAGCAGTACTTC
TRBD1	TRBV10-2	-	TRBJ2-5	CASSDSGTGVETQYF	TGCGCCAGCAGTGACTCCGGGACAGGGGTAGAGACCCAGTACTTC
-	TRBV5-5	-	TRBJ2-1	CASSFGPGNEQFF	TGTGCCAGCAGCTTTGGTCCAGGCAATGAGCAGTTCTTC
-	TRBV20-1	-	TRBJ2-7	CSAGAYEQYF	TGCAGTGCCGGAGCCTACGAGCAGTACTTC
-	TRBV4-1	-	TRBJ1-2	CASSQSRIHGYTF	TGCGCCAGCAGCCAATCCAGGATACATGGCTACACCTTC
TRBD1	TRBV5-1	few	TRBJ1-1	CASSEGQQRNTEAFF	TGCGCCAGCAGCGAGGGACAGCAGAGGAACACTGAAGCTTTCTTT
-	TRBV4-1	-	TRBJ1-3	CASSQVPGAGNTIYF	TGCGCCAGCAGCCAAGTTCCGGGGGCTGGAAACACCATATATTTT
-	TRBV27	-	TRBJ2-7	CASTPGRGEYEQYF	TGTGCCAGCACCCCGGGCAGGGGAGAGTACGAGCAGTACTTC
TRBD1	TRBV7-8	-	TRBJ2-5	CASSLVQGAGETQYF	TGTGCCAGCAGCTTAGTTCAGGGGGCGGGAGAGACCCAGTACTTC
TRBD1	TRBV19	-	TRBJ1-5	CASSTTGDSNQPQHF	TGTGCCAGTAGCACGACAGGGGATAGCAATCAGCCCCAGCATTTT
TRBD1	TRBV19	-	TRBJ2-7	CASAQTGGLVYEQYF	TGTGCCAGTGCCCAGACAGGGGGCTTGGTATACGAGCAGTACTTC
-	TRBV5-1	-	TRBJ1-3	CASSPLSGSSGNTIYF	TGCGCCAGCAGCCCTTTATCGGGGAGCTCTGGAAACACCATATATTTT
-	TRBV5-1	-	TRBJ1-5	CASSLYVGQPQHF	TGCGCCAGCAGCTTGTATGTAGGGCAGCCCCAGCATTTT
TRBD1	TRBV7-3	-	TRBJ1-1	CASSFTGGSEAFF	TGTGCCAGCAGCTTCACAGGGGGTTCTGAAGCTTTCTTT
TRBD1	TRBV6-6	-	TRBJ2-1	CASSYRGQGVGEQFF	TGTGCCAGCAGTTATCGGGGACAGGGGGTAGGTGAGCAGTTCTTC
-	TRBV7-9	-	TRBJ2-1	CASSLSEGGFDEQFF	TGTGCCAGCAGCTTATCAGAGGGGGGGTTCGATGAGCAGTTCTTC
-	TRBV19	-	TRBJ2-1	CASVDRPNYNEQFF	TGTGCCAGTGTGGACCGACCAAACTACAATGAGCAGTTCTTC
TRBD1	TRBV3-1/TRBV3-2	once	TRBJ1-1	CASSQAATGVAFF	TGTGCCAGCAGCCAAGCGGCGACAGGGGTGGCTTTCTTT
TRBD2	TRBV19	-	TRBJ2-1	CATSRTSGVYNEQFF	TGTGCCACCTCCCGGACTAGCGGGGTATACAATGAGCAGTTCTTC
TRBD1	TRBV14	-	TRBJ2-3	CASSRQGAIPPDTQYF	TGTGCCAGCAGCCGACAGGGGGCCATCCCCCCAGATACGCAGTATTTT
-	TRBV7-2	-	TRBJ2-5	CASSPGQDDLQYF	TGTGCCAGCAGCCCTGGACAAGATGATTTGCAGTACTTC
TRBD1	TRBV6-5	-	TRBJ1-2	CASRTGTGVNYGYTF	TGTGCCAGCAGGACGGGGACAGGGGTTAACTATGGCTACACCTTC
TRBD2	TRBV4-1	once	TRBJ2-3	CASSQELAGGTDTQYF	TGCGCCAGCAGCCAAGAATTAGCGGGGGGGACAGATACGCAGTATTTT
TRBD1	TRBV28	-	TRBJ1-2	CASRPQGRARGYTF	TGTGCCAGCAGGCCACAGGGGAGGGCTCGGGGCTACACCTTC
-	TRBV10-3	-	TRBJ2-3	CAISQRPSSTDTQYF	TGTGCCATCAGTCAACGGCCGTCTAGCACAGATACGCAGTATTTT
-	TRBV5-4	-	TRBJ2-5	CASSLTGEKETQYF	TGTGCCAGCAGCTTGACGGGAGAGAAAGAGACCCAGTACTTC
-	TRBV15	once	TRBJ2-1	CAILESTLYNEQFF	TGTGCCATCCTAGAAAGCACGTTGTACAATGAGCAGTTCTTC
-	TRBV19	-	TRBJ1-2	CASSVAQGSRGYTF	TGTGCCAGTAGTGTAGCCCAGGGGTCTCGTGGCTACACCTTC
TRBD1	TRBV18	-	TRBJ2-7	CASSPTGTYEQYF	TGTGCCAGCTCACCGACAGGGACCTACGAGCAGTACTTC
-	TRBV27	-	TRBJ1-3	CASSPRDTWGGNTIYF	TGTGCCAGCAGTCCCAGGGACACCTGGGGGGGAAACACCATATATTTT
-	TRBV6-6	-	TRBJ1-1	CASSYSGREAFF	TGTGCCAGCAGTTACAGTGGACGAGAAGCTTTCTTT
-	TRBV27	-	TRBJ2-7	CASSFQEGSSYEQYF	TGTGCCAGCAGCTTTCAAGAGGGGAGCTCCTACGAGCAGTACTTC
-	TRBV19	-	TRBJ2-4	CASSVGTAKNIQYF	TGTGCCAGTAGTGTCGGGACGGCGAAAAACATTCAGTACTTC
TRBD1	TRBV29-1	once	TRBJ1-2	CSVGGQGSPLTF	TGCAGCGTTGGGGGACAGGGTTCTCCCCTCACCTTC
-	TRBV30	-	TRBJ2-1	CAWRGRKLNNEQFF	TGTGCCTGGAGGGGACGGAAGCTGAACAATGAGCAGTTCTTC
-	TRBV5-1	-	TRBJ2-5	CASSWVVGETQYF	TGCGCCAGCAGCTGGGTGGTCGGAGAGACCCAGTACTTC
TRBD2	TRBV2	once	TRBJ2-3	CASIPTSGYTDTQYF	TGTGCCAGCATTCCGACTAGCGGGTACACAGATACGCAGTATTTT
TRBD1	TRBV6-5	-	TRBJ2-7	CASTYRDRGTYEQYF	TGTGCCAGCACCTACCGGGACAGGGGGACTTACGAGCAGTACTTC
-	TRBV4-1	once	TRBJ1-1	CASSPPRWGKKSMTEAFF	TGCGCCAGCAGCCCACCGCGGTGGGGTAAGAAGAGTATGACTGAAGCTTTCTTT
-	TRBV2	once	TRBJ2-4	CASSEAGNIQYF	TGTGCCAGCAGTGAAGCGGGTAACATTCAGTACTTC
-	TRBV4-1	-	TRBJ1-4	CASIGQPNEKLFF	TGCGCCAGCATTGGACAGCCTAATGAAAAACTGTTTTTT
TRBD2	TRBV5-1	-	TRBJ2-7	CASSLAMGGGGARSYEQYF	TGCGCCAGCAGCTTGGCGATGGGGGGCGGGGGGGCCCGCTCCTACGAGCAGTACTTC
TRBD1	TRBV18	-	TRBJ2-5	CASSPRGQGKETQYF	TGTGCCAGCTCACCACGAGGACAGGGGAAAGAGACCCAGTACTTC